The next 3 T cell receptor beta chains were all read from a single sample in a study of cytomegalovirus exposure and HLA in healthy donors. PCR was performed using 60 Vbeta and 13 Jbeta primers. Clones were sequenced by immunoSEQ multiplex PCR, and TCRdb holds only the in-frame ones, with some missing. The table records some 150,000 clones, around 88% of them present only once. The material sequenced was PBMCs. These receptors came from a woman between 25 and 40 years old in good health and CMV-seronegative.

This CDR3 is CASWPGGRNQPQHF. The CDR3 DNA reads as TGTGCCAGCTGGCCAGGGGGGCGCAATCAGCCCCAGCATTTT. The J gene is TRBJ1-5, the V gene TRBV6-1; 7 bases match TRBD1. CDR3 size: 14 residues. Germline lookup yields CDR1 MNHNS and CDR2 SASEGT. The V gene end was trimmed by 8 bases and the J gene end by 2 bases; junction bases not matched to a gene: 6.

A few counts support this clone. The V call is TRBV5-1, the J call TRBJ2-1, with 7 nucleotides matching TRBD1. V lost 4 bases, J lost 2 bases, and 6 bases stayed unmatched. The CDR3 spans 15 residues. Germline CDR1 SGHRS, CDR2 YFSETQ. CDR3 region: CASSPTGSPYNEQFF. CDR3 sequence (DNA): TGCGCCAGCAGCCCGACAGGGTCCCCCTACAATGAGCAGTTCTTC.

J is TRBJ2-1 and V is TRBV6-5; tentative D call: TRBD1 (6 bases). The germline CDR1 and CDR2 sequences are MNHEY and SVGAGI. The CDR3 has 16 amino acids. V dropped 2 bases and J dropped 7 bases, with 18 bases sitting between them. In DNA, the CDR3 is TGTGCCAGCAGTTACGGGTTTTCGGCAGGGGAAAATGAGCAGTTCTTC. Translating gives CASSYGFSAGENEQFF.